This entry describes one TCR beta chain. The antigen remains unidentified. This sample was taken from a study of T cell responses to AZD1222 COVID-19 vaccine. The protocol was immunoSEQ multiplex PCR, while the TCRdb copy is restricted to in-frame clones and leaves out a portion. The repertoire holds roughly 160,000 clones, over 85% seen once, with around 1.6% in the top ten. The CDR3 covers 15 residues. Germline assignment: CDR1 MNHEY and CDR2 SVGEGT. V lost 2 bases, J lost 0 bases, and 7 bases lay in between. Findings and limits, study-wide: No day 14 peak samples; only post-peak repertoires were characterized. Regions 160-218 and 743-854 held dominance among vaccine-associated CD4 TCRs, which spanned spike. Reportedly, nearly half the spike-specific TCRs target unmutated variant regions.

This chain connects TRBV6-2 or TRBV6-3 to TRBJ1-4, with D hard to call. The sequences come from peripheral blood, collected on day 0 of AZD1222 vaccination. The sequence was collected from an adult in good health. The CDR3: CASSYDSATNEKLFF. DNA for the CDR3: TGTGCCAGCAGTTACGATAGTGCAACTAATGAAAAACTGTTTTTT.